This is a list of T cell receptor beta chains from one sample in a study of T cell responses to AZD1222 COVID-19 vaccine. Produced via immunoSEQ multiplex PCR; TCRdb's table is partial and in-frame only. The table has about 90,000 clones, approximately 87% seen once; the top ten hold about an eighth. Sequencing was performed on peripheral blood, taken 28 days after the second AZD1222 dose. The origin of the receptors is an adult who received the AZD1222 COVID-19 vaccine. Both conserved end residues are part of each CDR3. The D gene is left open where the match is weak. The size of a clone is reported for some rows only, either as once, few or many, or as a class for expanded clones.

>.|TRBV10-1|TRBD2|TRBJ2-7
CASSAGLAGGEQYF
TGCGCCAGCAGTGCCGGACTAGCGGGGGGCGAGCAGTACTTC
>.|TRBV6-1|.|TRBJ2-1
CASSEASSGGAYNEQFF
TGTGCCAGCAGTGAAGCTTCTAGTGGTGGAGCCTACAATGAGCAGTTCTTC
>.|TRBV18|.|TRBJ1-6
CASSPEQVYNSPLHF
TGTGCCAGCTCACCAGAACAGGTTTATAATTCACCCCTCCACTTT
>.|TRBV4-2|.|TRBJ1-1
CASSQEVGRANTEAFF
TGTGCCAGCAGCCAAGAAGTAGGCAGGGCGAACACTGAAGCTTTCTTT
>.|TRBV10-3|TRBD2|TRBJ2-1
CAISESWRGNEQFF
TGTGCCATCAGTGAGTCCTGGCGGGGGAATGAGCAGTTCTTC
>.|TRBV5-1|TRBD1|TRBJ1-6
CASSEQGPLSGSPLHF
TGCGCCAGCAGCGAACAGGGGCCCCTCTCGGGTTCACCCCTCCACTTT
>.|TRBV13|TRBD2|TRBJ2-1
CACTPSGGVEQFF
TGTGCCTGCACCCCTAGCGGGGGGGTTGAGCAGTTCTTC
>.|TRBV5-1|.|TRBJ2-7
CASSLARDHGISYEQYF
TGCGCCAGCAGCTTGGCCCGGGACCACGGCATCTCCTACGAGCAGTACTTC
>.|TRBV3-1/TRBV3-2|.|TRBJ1-2
CASSQGDSYYGYTF
TGTGCCAGCAGCCAGGGTGACAGCTACTATGGCTACACCTTC
>.|TRBV7-9|.|TRBJ1-1
CASSLGYSLLNTEAFF
TGTGCCAGCAGCTTAGGATACAGCCTGTTGAACACTGAAGCTTTCTTT
>.|TRBV27|TRBD1|TRBJ1-1
CASRPTTGTGSTEAFF
TGTGCCAGCAGGCCGACTACCGGGACAGGGAGCACTGAAGCTTTCTTT
>once|TRBV9|.|TRBJ2-7
CASSVGIASSYEQYF
TGTGCCAGCAGCGTAGGGATAGCTAGTTCCTACGAGCAGTACTTC
>.|TRBV19|.|TRBJ2-7
CASRSDRYEQYF
TGTGCCAGTAGATCGGACAGATACGAGCAGTACTTC
>.|TRBV29-1|.|TRBJ2-7
CSASYRAPYEQYF
TGCAGCGCCTCCTACAGGGCCCCCTACGAGCAGTACTTC
>.|TRBV11-3|.|TRBJ1-1
CASSETGLNTEAFF
TGTGCCAGCTCGGAGACAGGTTTGAACACTGAAGCTTTCTTT
>.|TRBV3-1/TRBV3-2|.|TRBJ1-1
CASSSEGGLTKAFF
TGTGCCAGCAGCTCCGAAGGGGGGCTAACTAAAGCTTTCTTT
>.|TRBV28|TRBD1|TRBJ2-7
CASSSPGQFNEQYF
TGTGCCAGCAGTTCTCCGGGACAGTTCAACGAGCAGTACTTC